Listed below are T cell receptor beta chains from one sample, sequenced in a study of cytotoxic CD8 clonotypes in ibrutinib-treated CLL. Data came from immunoSEQ multiplex PCR; TCRdb stores just in-frame clones and leaves some out. Here the sample spans some 140,000 clones, approximately 90% being singletons. The sequenced sample was PBMCs, obtained after 12 months of ibrutinib treatment. These TCRs come from a human donor with chronic lymphocytic leukemia. The CDR3 runs from the conserved cysteine through the conserved F or W. The D gene is left open where the match is weak. Expanded clones are given a class, and other clones once, few, many or no size at all.

CDR3 DNA	CDR3 protein	D gene	J gene	V gene	clone size
TGTGCCAGCAGCTTTGACAGTTTAAACAATCAGCCCCAGCATTTT	CASSFDSLNNQPQHF	NA	TRBJ1-5	TRBV7-2	NA
TGTGCCATCAGTGAGTCGATTTCTGGGACAGGGGGCCCAAGGGTGTTT	CAISESISGTGGPRVF	TRBD1	TRBJ1-1	TRBV10-3	NA
TGTGCCAGCAGTTACTGGCGGCCCACTAGCACAGATACGCAGTATTTT	CASSYWRPTSTDTQYF	NA	TRBJ2-3	TRBV6-6	once
TGTGCCAGCAGCTCGGGACAGGGAGGCTATGGCTACACCTTC	CASSSGQGGYGYTF	TRBD1	TRBJ1-2	TRBV5-8	NA
TGCGCCAGCAGCTTGGTCCGCCTAGATTGGCTAGGGGACTCCTACGAGCAGTACTTC	CASSLVRLDWLGDSYEQYF	NA	TRBJ2-7	TRBV5-1	NA
TGTGCCAGCTCACCAAGGTATGGTAGCTCCTACAATGAGCAGTTCTTC	CASSPRYGSSYNEQFF	NA	TRBJ2-1	TRBV18	NA
TGTGCCAGCAGCCAAACCTACAGGGAAAATAGCAATCAGCCCCAGCATTTT	CASSQTYRENSNQPQHF	NA	TRBJ1-5	TRBV4-2	NA
TGTGCCAGCAGTTCGACAGGGGGCGCCGGAAACACCATATATTTT	CASSSTGGAGNTIYF	TRBD1	TRBJ1-3	TRBV28	NA
TGTGCCAGCAGTCGCACAGCTGTACAGTATTACGAGCAGTACTTC	CASSRTAVQYYEQYF	NA	TRBJ2-7	TRBV27	once
TGTGCCAGCAGCCGCATAACAGGGGCCAGGGAAAAACTGTTTTTT	CASSRITGAREKLFF	TRBD1	TRBJ1-4	TRBV14	NA
TGCAGCGTTTACAGGGTTGGCACTGAAGCTTTCTTT	CSVYRVGTEAFF	NA	TRBJ1-1	TRBV29-1	NA
TGTGCCAGCAGTGAATCCAAGCGGAGGCGCACAGATACGCAGTATTTT	CASSESKRRRTDTQYF	NA	TRBJ2-3	TRBV25-1	NA
TGTGCCAGCAGTTACCGGGGAGGACTAGCGGGGGAGCAGTACTTC	CASSYRGGLAGEQYF	TRBD2	TRBJ2-7	TRBV6-5	NA
TGTGCCAGCAGTCCCGGGGGGACAGGGAAGAATGAGCAGTTCTTC	CASSPGGTGKNEQFF	TRBD1	TRBJ2-1	TRBV6-5	NA